This T cell receptor (beta chain) appears in the sequencing data of a study of T and B cells in COVID-19 patients. Study background: The recovered cohort's median age was approximately 34 years, versus approximately 63 years in active infection. About 90% of the 20 active-infection patients had comorbidities associated with unfavorable COVID-19 outcome.

Germline trimming cut 6 bases from V and 5 bases from J; bases unmatched to any gene: 10. This CDR3 has 15 residues. Germline CDR1 reads DFQATT; CDR2 reads SNEGSKA (reference sequence). Multiplex PCR with BIOMED2 TRB-A/B primer pools amplified TRB rearrangements. TCRdb redid the calling of the multiplex PCR reads with MiXCR, one entry per CDR3 protein. The sample lists over 6,000 distinct CDR3 sequences, 33% occurring once. TRB was amplified from approximately 250-480 ng of blood genomic DNA. The chain employs TRBV20-1 and TRBJ2-7, with 13 bases that match TRBD2. This clonotype was sampled from a human donor with active COVID-19. The material sequenced was blood. The chain's CDR3 is CSATSGRSASHEQYF. In DNA form, the CDR3 reads TGCAGTGCGACTAGCGGGAGGTCCGCGAGCCACGAGCAGTACTTC.